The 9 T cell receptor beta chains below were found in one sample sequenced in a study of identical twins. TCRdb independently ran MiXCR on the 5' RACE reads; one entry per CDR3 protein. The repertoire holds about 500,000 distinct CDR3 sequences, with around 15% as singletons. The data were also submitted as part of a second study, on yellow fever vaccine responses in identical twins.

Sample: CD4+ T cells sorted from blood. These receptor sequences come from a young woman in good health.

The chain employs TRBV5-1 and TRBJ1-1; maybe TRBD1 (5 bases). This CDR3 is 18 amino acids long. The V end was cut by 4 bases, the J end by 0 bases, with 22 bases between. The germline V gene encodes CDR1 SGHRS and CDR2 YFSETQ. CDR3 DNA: TGCGCCAGCAGCGAATTGCTCCGTGGGACCCTCATGAACACTGAAGCTTTCTTT. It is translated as CASSELLRGTLMNTEAFF.

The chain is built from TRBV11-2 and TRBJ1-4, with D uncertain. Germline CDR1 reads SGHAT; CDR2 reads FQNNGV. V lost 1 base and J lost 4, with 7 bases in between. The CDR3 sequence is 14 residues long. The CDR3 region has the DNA TGTGCCAGCAGCTTAGCGGGATTTAATGAAAAACTGTTTTTT. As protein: CASSLAGFNEKLFF.

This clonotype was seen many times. The CDR3 DNA follows: TGTGCCAGCAGGCTGACAGGGCGGGAAAACATTCAGTACTTC. Translating gives CASRLTGRENIQYF. The chain carries TRBV12-3 or TRBV12-4 and TRBJ2-4; 7 bases match TRBD1. The CDR3 consists of 14 residues. With 6 bases clipped from V and 5 bases from J, the junction kept 7 bases outside the gene matches.

The DNA of the CDR3 is TGTGCCATCAGTGAGAGGTTGGGGGGAACCCAAGAGACCCAGTACTTC. Translated: CAISERLGGTQETQYF. This chain uses TRBV10-3 with TRBJ2-5; maybe TRBD2 (6 bases). The CDR3 sequence is 16 residues long. Deletions cut 2 bases from V and 1 base from J, with 14 bases between. Germline CDR1 reads ENHRY; CDR2 reads SYGVKD.

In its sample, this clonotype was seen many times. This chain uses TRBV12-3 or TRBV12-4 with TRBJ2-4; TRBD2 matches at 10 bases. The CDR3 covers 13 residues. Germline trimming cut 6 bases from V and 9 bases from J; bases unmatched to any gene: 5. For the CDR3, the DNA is TGTGCCAGCAGGGCAGCGGGAGGGGGCATTCAGTACTTC. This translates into CASRAAGGGIQYF.

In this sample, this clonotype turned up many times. The CDR3 nucleotides read TGTGCCAGCAGTTTATCCGGGATAGAGACCCAGTACTTC. It yields the protein CASSLSGIETQYF. The chain combines TRBV12-3 or TRBV12-4 with TRBJ2-5; possible D gene TRBD2, 5 bases. The CDR3 spans 13 residues. Trimming removed 2 bases from V and 4 bases from J, with 8 bases in between.

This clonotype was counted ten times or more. The DNA of the CDR3 is TGTGCCACCAGCAGAGGCCCCGGGGAGGTTGGGGAAGAGACCCAGTACTTC. Amino acid sequence: CATSRGPGEVGEETQYF. The chain has TRBV15 and TRBJ2-5; D possibly corresponds to TRBD2 (6 bases). The CDR3 contains 17 residues. Germline assignment: CDR1 LNHNV and CDR2 YYDKDF (reference sequence). Deletions cut 1 base from V and 3 bases from J, with 18 bases between. The variable domain in full, with the rest retrieved from reference TRBV15 and TRBJ2-5, is DAMVIQNPRYQVTQFGKPVTLSCSQTLNHNVMYWYQQKSSQAPKLLFHYYDKDFNNEADTPDNFQSRRPNTSFCFLDIRSPGLGDTAMYLCATSRGPGEVGEETQYFGPGTRLLVL.

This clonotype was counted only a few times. The CDR3 here is CASSQGGPSEQYF. DNA for the CDR3: TGTGCCAGCAGCCAAGGAGGTCCCTCCGAGCAGTACTTC. The V gene is TRBV3-1, the J gene TRBJ2-7; no definite D call. CDR1 is LGHDT and CDR2 is YNNKEL in the germline V gene (reference sequence). V lost 1 base, J lost 6 bases, and 10 bases lay in between. The CDR3 totals 13 residues.

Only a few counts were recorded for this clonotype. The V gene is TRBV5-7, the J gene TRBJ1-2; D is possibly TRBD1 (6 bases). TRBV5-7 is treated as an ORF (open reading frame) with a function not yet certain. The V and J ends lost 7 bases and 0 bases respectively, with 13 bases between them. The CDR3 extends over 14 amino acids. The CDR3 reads CASPTGTTNYGYTF. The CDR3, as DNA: TGTGCCAGCCCTACTGGGACAACTAACTATGGCTACACCTTC.